The sequence of this TCR beta chain was determined in a study of T cells expressing NK-cell markers. Whole-study context: Eight donors were sequenced, of whom seven were HCMV-seropositive, while the remaining one was HCMV-seronegative.

Study results and caveats: Expanded NKG2C+ T cell clones had unclear HCMV specificity. A range of about 1.0-7.5% of CD8+ T cells consisted of dominant NKG2C+ clonotypes in a handful of donors.

The length of the CDR3 is 15 residues. Germline CDR1 reads SNHLY; CDR2 reads FYNNEI. About this clonotype: Its antigen is undetermined.

5'RACE template switching with UMIs generated TCR beta cDNA. From its re-call of the 5' RACE reads, TCRdb lists each CDR3 protein once, without DNA. The table for this sample gives approximately 440,000 distinct CDR3 sequences. This TCR came from a woman between 45 and 60 years old in good health. The J gene is TRBJ2-5, the V gene TRBV2; TCRdb gives TRBD1 as the D gene, but with no DNA this cannot be confirmed. Sequenced input: blood T cells: a sorted CD56 or NKG2C T cell subset, CD4+ or CD8+ T cells, or bulk PBMC T cells (not recorded which). CDR3 in amino acids: CASSYNRQGGETQYF.